This T cell receptor (beta chain) was identified during a study of T cells in women clearing cervical HPV infection. Whole-study context: Case blood was drawn when the lesion was first found; control blood after infection became undetectable.

Clones were sequenced by immunoSEQ multiplex PCR, and TCRdb holds only the in-frame ones, with some missing. Its table records over 30,000 clones. Study-level points and caveats: Cases and controls were distinguished at AUC approximately 0.81 by richness and V genes. Associations may precede or follow infection; HPV-specific or memory T cells were not isolated. CIN3+ cases had significantly higher TCR richness than controls; evenness did not differ.

For this clone: No antigen is known for it. One end of the junction is discordant with germline, which a read error may explain. The read ends 3 residues before the CDR3 terminus; that terminus is restored from the germline J gene.

Germline V gene lookup returns CDR1 SSHAT and CDR2 FNYEAQ (reference sequence). The CDR3 covers 18 residues. The TCR was taken from a woman between 18 and 70 years old with a cervical HPV16 infection that either progressed to CIN3+ or cleared (not recorded which). The sample was blood buffy coat. The chain couples TRBV7-7 to TRBJ2-5, with 13 nucleotides matching TRBD2. CDR3 sequence reads: CASSFSGTSGDYQETQYF. The CDR3 DNA, read in part, is TGTGCTAGCAGCTTCTCCGGGACTAGCGGGGATTACCAAGAGACC. The whole variable domain, filled in from reference TRBV7-7 and TRBJ2-5, reads GAGVSQSPRYKVTKRGQDVTLRCDPISSHATLYWYQQALGQGPEFLTYFNYEAQPDKSGLPSDRFSAERPEGSISTLTIQRTEQRDSAMYRCASSFSGTSGDYQETQYFGPGTRLLVL.